The 10 T cell receptor beta chains below come from one sample, sequenced in a study of blood T cell repertoires in COVID-19. Sequencing used immunoSEQ multiplex PCR; TCRdb keeps in-frame clones, though not all of them. Seen here are approximately 140,000 clones, around 88% observed once, and the top ten hold roughly 28%. Material: peripheral blood. The receptors were gathered from a human donor in a cohort sampled during active COVID-19.

This chain links TRBV7-9 with TRBJ2-7; TRBD1 aligns across 8 bases. CDR1 is SEHNR, CDR2 FQNEAQ, per germline (reference sequence). J lost 3 bases, V lost 3 bases, and 13 bases had no gene match. CDR3 length: 17 residues. CDR3 residues: CASSFGAGGLGYYEQYF. The CDR3, as DNA: TGTGCCAGCAGCTTTGGCGCAGGGGGCCTAGGGTACTACGAGCAGTACTTC.

This clone occurred a few times. The V gene is TRBV3-1 (or the pseudogene TRBV3-2), the J gene TRBJ2-2; D is unclear. The germline CDR1 and CDR2 sequences are LGHDT and YNNKEL (reference sequence). Trimming cost V 2 bases and J 0 bases, with 10 bases left between them. The CDR3 runs to 16 residues. The CDR3 reads CASSQPLLSNTGELFF. The CDR3 DNA sequence: TGTGCCAGCAGCCAACCATTACTATCGAACACCGGGGAGCTGTTTTTT.

The V gene is TRBV5-1, the J gene TRBJ2-3; maybe TRBD1 (6 bases). Germline V gene lookup returns CDR1 SGHRS and CDR2 YFSETQ. This CDR3 has 14 amino acids. Trimming stripped 4 bases from V and 2 bases from J, with 11 bases between. CDR3 sequence (DNA): TGCGCCAGCAGCAGCCGGGACAACACAGATACGCAGTATTTT. Amino acids: CASSSRDNTDTQYF.

The rearrangement links TRBV6-5 to TRBJ1-5; D is unclear. This CDR3 is built from 13 residues. V was clipped by 6 bases and J by 3 bases, with 9 bases between them. Germline loops: CDR1 MNHEY, CDR2 SVGAGI. CDR3 sequence: CASSKILNQPQHF. The CDR3 bases are TGTGCCAGCAGCAAAATACTCAATCAGCCCCAGCATTTT.

This rearrangement joins TRBV5-4 to TRBJ2-5; D may be TRBD1 (5 bases). Germline values: CDR1 SGHNT, CDR2 YYREEE (reference sequence). The CDR3 is made up of 14 amino acids. V was cut by 4 bases and J by 5 bases, with 15 bases left in between. CDR3 bases: TGTGCCAGCAGCCATGCCGACAGTAGGGAGACCCAGTACTTC. Its protein product is CASSHADSRETQYF. The whole variable domain, remainder taken from reference TRBV5-4 and TRBJ2-5, is ETGVTQSPTHLIKTRGQQVTLRCSSQSGHNTVSWYQQALGQGPQFIFQYYREEENGRGNFPPRFSGLQFPNYSSELNVNALELDDSALYLCASSHADSRETQYFGPGTRLLVL.

This chain uses TRBV5-4 with TRBJ2-4; D is perhaps TRBD1 (6 bases). CDR3 length: 15 amino acids. Trimming took off 0 bases at V and 6 bases at J, with 13 bases between the two ends. Per germline, CDR1 SGHNT and CDR2 YYREEE (reference sequence). The CDR3 loop is CASSLGGGRGNIQYF. CDR3 bases: TGTGCCAGCAGCTTGGGTGGGGGCCGTGGAAACATTCAGTACTTC. Looking up the rest from reference TRBV5-4 and TRBJ2-4 gives the full variable domain: ETGVTQSPTHLIKTRGQQVTLRCSSQSGHNTVSWYQQALGQGPQFIFQYYREEENGRGNFPPRFSGLQFPNYSSELNVNALELDDSALYLCASSLGGGRGNIQYFGAGTRLSVL.

The chain uses TRBV7-9 and TRBJ2-3; unclear D gene. The germline CDR1 and CDR2 sequences are SEHNR and FQNEAQ (reference sequence). The CDR3 is made up of 12 amino acids. The ends were cut back, 5 bases at V and 4 bases at J, with 7 bases in the middle. CDR3 nucleotides: TGTGCCAGCAGCGCAGTCTCAGATACGCAGTATTTT. Protein: CASSAVSDTQYF.

The rearrangement links TRBV10-3 to TRBJ1-1; TRBD1 matches at 7 bases. V shed 3 bases, J shed 5 bases, and the junction held 6 bases outside the gene matches. CDR1 is ENHRY, CDR2 SYGVKD, per germline. The CDR3 loop spans 14 amino acids. The CDR3, as DNA: TGTGCCATCAGTGATAGGGGGCGAGAGACTGAAGCTTTCTTT. It specifies CAISDRGRETEAFF.

This clone was picked up one time. The chain employs TRBV7-9 and TRBJ2-1; D may be TRBD2 (5 bases). CDR1 and CDR2 from the germline V gene are SEHNR and FQNEAQ (reference sequence). The CDR3 spans 15 residues. Trimming pared 0 bases from V and 0 bases from J, leaving 6 bases between. The chain's CDR3 is CASSLAGSSYNEQFF. CDR3 nucleotides: TGTGCCAGCAGCTTAGCGGGGAGCTCCTACAATGAGCAGTTCTTC. The complete variable domain, with remaining parts taken from reference TRBV7-9 and TRBJ2-1, reads DTGVSQNPRHKITKRGQNVTFRCDPISEHNRLYWYRQTLGQGPEFLTYFQNEAQLEKSRLLSDRFSAERPKGSFSTLEIQRTEQGDSAMYLCASSLAGSSYNEQFFGPGTRLTVL.

Here the CDR3 reads CASSRQGLYNSPLHF. The CDR3 DNA reads as TGTGCCAGTAGTCGGCAGGGACTCTATAATTCACCCCTCCACTTT. The rearrangement joins TRBV19 to TRBJ1-6; the D gene is possibly TRBD1 (5 bases). Trimming stripped 5 bases from V and 3 bases from J, with 11 bases between. The germline gives CDR1 LNHDA, CDR2 SQIVND (reference sequence). The CDR3 runs to 15 residues.